These 20 T cell receptor beta chains were sequenced from one sample in a study of T-cell reconstitution after alpha-beta-depleted transplantation in children. Unique molecular identifiers were incorporated during preparation of the TCRbeta library. TCRdb re-analysed the PCR reads in MiXCR, keeping a single row per CDR3 protein. The sample yields almost 250,000 distinct CDR3 sequences, about a quarter seen once. The sample here was PBMCs, taken before TCRalphabeta/CD19-depleted stem cell transplant. These receptors all come from a girl aged 2-15 years with Fanconi anemia, due to receive a stem cell transplant.

The CDR3 sequence: CSVGDGGRTSYEQYF. CDR3 DNA: TGCAGCGTTGGAGATGGCGGGAGAACCTCCTACGAGCAGTACTTC. This chain joins TRBV29-1 and TRBJ2-7; 7 bases are a match to TRBD2. The CDR3 has 15 amino acids. Trimming took 4 bases from V and 0 from J; bases not matched to a gene: 9. The V gene's germline CDR1 is SQVTM and CDR2 ANQGSEA.

This clonotype was observed a few times. The chain joins TRBV20-1 to TRBJ1-5, with 7 bases that match TRBD1. Germline CDR1 is DFQATT and CDR2 is SNEGSKA (reference sequence). V trimming: 0 bases; J trimming: 5 bases; junction bases outside the gene matches: 4. This CDR3 spans 14 amino acids. The DNA of the CDR3 is TGCAGTGCTAGAGAAGAGACAGGGTATCAGCCCCAGCATTTT. This sequence encodes CSAREETGYQPQHF.

Ten or more counts support this clonotype. V is TRBV15 and J is TRBJ2-3; 9 bases line up with TRBD2. Looked up from germline, CDR1 is LNHNV and CDR2 is YYDKDF (reference sequence). There are 15 residues in the CDR3. V was pared by 8 bases and J by 3 bases, with 9 bases of the junction left unmatched. CDR3 bases: TGTGCCACCTACTCCTGGCGGGAGGGAACAGATACGCAGTATTTT. The encoded protein is CATYSWREGTDTQYF.

The chain carries TRBV7-8 and TRBJ2-3; 10 nucleotides match TRBD2. J lost 2 bases, V lost 1 base, and 6 bases had no gene match. This CDR3 comprises 17 residues. The V gene's germline CDR1 is SGHVS and CDR2 FQNEAQ. The CDR3 reads CASSLGRLAGPTDTQYF. In DNA form, the CDR3 reads TGTGCCAGCAGCTTAGGAAGACTAGCGGGTCCCACAGATACGCAGTATTTT.

In its sample, this clonotype was seen once. The rearrangement joins TRBV6-4 to TRBJ2-7, with a possible D match to TRBD1 (5 bases). Per germline, CDR1 MRHNA and CDR2 SNTAGT. The length of the CDR3 is 11 residues. V shed 11 bases and J shed 5 bases, with 13 bases lying between them. CDR3 bases: TGTGCCCCCCACCCAGGGAACGAGCAGTACTTC. This encodes CAPHPGNEQYF.

This clonotype was observed a single time. The chain links TRBV28 to TRBJ1-5; perhaps TRBD1 as D (5 bases). CDR1 is MDHEN, CDR2 SYDVKM, per germline. Trimming removed 3 bases at V and 9 bases at J, with 15 bases between. This CDR3 is 14 amino acids long. The CDR3 is CASSFRGLTRPQHF. The CDR3 coding sequence is TGTGCCAGCAGTTTTCGGGGGTTAACCCGGCCCCAGCATTTT.

The V and J genes are TRBV11-2 and TRBJ2-3; D possibly corresponds to TRBD2 (6 bases). The CDR3 covers 12 residues. Trimming cost V 5 bases and J 8 bases, with 11 bases left between them. In germline, CDR1 is SGHAT, CDR2 FQNNGV. Here the CDR3 DNA reads TGTGCCAGCAGCCCTAGCGTTGGTACGCAGTATTTT. Translated, it gives CASSPSVGTQYF.

This clonotype showed up many times. This chain joins TRBV6-1 and TRBJ2-5; weak D call: TRBD2 (5 bases). The ends were cut back, 6 bases at V and 5 bases at J, with 13 bases in the middle. CDR1 is MNHNS, CDR2 SASEGT, per germline. CDR3 length: 13 residues. This CDR3 reads CASSRGILETQYF. The CDR3 nucleotides are TGTGCCAGCAGCCGGGGTATTTTGGAGACCCAGTACTTC.

This clonotype was detected many times. The chain has TRBV5-5 and TRBJ2-1; weak D call: TRBD2 (5 bases). The CDR3 has 13 residues. The germline V and J ends were trimmed by 4 bases and 3 bases, with 8 bases remaining between them. Germline V gene lookup returns CDR1 SGHKS and CDR2 YYEKEE (reference sequence). CDR3 bases: TGTGCCAGCAGCGAGGGCTACTACAATGAGCAGTTCTTC. It translates to CASSEGYYNEQFF. The full variable domain, completed using reference TRBV5-5 and TRBJ2-1, is DAGVTQSPTHLIKTRGQQVTLRCSPISGHKSVSWYQQVLGQGPQFIFQYYEKEERGRGNFPDRFSARQFPNYSSELNVNALLLGDSALYLCASSEGYYNEQFFGPGTRLTVL.

This chain links TRBV12-3 or TRBV12-4 with TRBJ2-7, with TRBD2 matching 12 bases. V lost 5 bases to trimming and J lost 3 bases; unmatched junction nucleotides: 2. CDR3 size: 14 residues. As DNA, the CDR3 is TGTGCCAGCAGTAAGACTAGCGGGGGCTACGAGCAGTACTTC. Amino acid sequence: CASSKTSGGYEQYF.

This rearrangement joins TRBV7-3 to TRBJ2-1, with 7 bases identical to TRBD1. The CDR3 has 18 amino acids. V shed 3 bases and J 4 bases; nucleotides not matched to a gene: 15. The germline gives CDR1 SGHTA, CDR2 FQGTGA. The CDR3 here is CASSFIGRQGNRYNEQFF. The CDR3 bases are TGTGCCAGCAGCTTTATAGGACGACAGGGAAACCGTTACAATGAGCAGTTCTTC.

Notes on this clonotype: In this CDR3 the conserved last residue, phenylalanine or tryptophan, is missing, so a read error is likely. V gene TRBV18 combines with J gene TRBJ2-5; D gene unclear. The CDR3 totals 14 residues. Trimming took off 0 bases at V and 1 base at J, with 6 bases between the two ends. Germline-derived CDR1 and CDR2 are KGHSH and LQKENI. The CDR3 sequence: CASSPPERQETQYV. In DNA form, the CDR3 reads TGTGCCAGCTCACCACCCGAACGCCAAGAGACCCAGTACGTC.

There are many counts of this clonotype. V gene TRBV6-5 combines with J gene TRBJ2-1; 12 nucleotides agree with TRBD2. The V gene's germline CDR1 is MNHEY and CDR2 SVGAGI. The CDR3 loop spans 15 amino acids. V lost 5 bases, J lost 4 bases, and 3 bases stayed unmatched. In DNA form, the CDR3 reads TGTGCCAGCAGTCGGACTAGCGGGGTTTACAATGAGCAGTTCTTC. It translates to CASSRTSGVYNEQFF.

This clonotype was counted only a few times. The chain couples TRBV5-1 to TRBJ2-3; 7 positions match TRBD2. V shed 0 bases, J shed 2 bases, and the junction held 6 bases outside the gene matches. Looked up from germline, CDR1 is SGHRS and CDR2 is YFSETQ. CDR3 length equals 16 residues. In DNA form, the CDR3 reads TGCGCCAGCAGCTTGGTGTCTAGCGGACCCACAGATACGCAGTATTTT. Protein sequence: CASSLVSSGPTDTQYF.

This clonotype was detected ten times or more. The rearrangement links TRBV29-1 to TRBJ2-5; 8 bases line up with TRBD1. Per germline, CDR1 SQVTM and CDR2 ANQGSEA. The V segment lost 4 bases and the J segment 7 bases; nucleotides outside the gene matches: 11. The CDR3 extends over 14 amino acids. The CDR3 sequence is CSVGGTGGPGTQYF. As DNA, the CDR3 is TGCAGCGTTGGTGGGACAGGAGGCCCGGGGACCCAGTACTTC.

This clonotype occurred many times. The chain employs TRBV9 and TRBJ1-6; unclear D gene. Between the trimmed V and J ends, which lost 0 bases and 0 bases, there was a span of 10 bases. The CDR3 is 17 amino acids. The V gene's germline CDR1 is SGDLS and CDR2 YYNGEE. The CDR3 DNA follows: TGTGCCAGCAGCGTAGGATCCAGGAGCTCCTATAATTCACCCCTCCACTTT. Translated: CASSVGSRSSYNSPLHF.

This clonotype was seen only a few times. The chain couples TRBV29-1 to TRBJ2-2; D may match TRBD1 or TRBD2 (6 bases each). V lost 6 bases and J lost 1, with 24 bases in between. Germline CDR1 SQVTM, CDR2 ANQGSEA. There are 18 residues in the CDR3. The CDR3 reads CSVLRRGQTPVNTGELFF. Written as DNA, the CDR3 is TGCAGCGTCCTAAGGAGGGGACAAACTCCGGTGAACACCGGGGAGCTGTTTTTT.

This clonotype has only a few counts. The chain employs TRBV29-1 and TRBJ1-2; D gene ambiguous. The CDR3 totals 12 residues. The V end lost 3 bases, the J end lost 8 bases, and 13 bases lay between the germline ends. The V gene's germline CDR1 is SQVTM and CDR2 ANQGSEA. CDR3 nucleotide sequence: TGCAGCGTTGACGGGGTAGTAGAGGGCTACACCTTC. Protein sequence: CSVDGVVEGYTF. The whole variable domain, remainder taken from reference TRBV29-1 and TRBJ1-2, is SAVISQKPSRDICQRGTSLTIQCQVDSQVTMMFWYRQQPGQSLTLIATANQGSEATYESGFVIDKFPISRPNLTFSTLTVSNMSPEDSSIYLCSVDGVVEGYTFGSGTRLTVV.

This rearrangement joins TRBV28 to TRBJ2-7; D is uncertain. The CDR3 extends over 13 amino acids. V was trimmed by 6 bases and J by 0 bases, leaving 9 bases between them. Germline loops: CDR1 MDHEN, CDR2 SYDVKM. This chain's CDR3 is CASRSITSYEQYF. CDR3 DNA sequence: TGTGCCAGCAGGTCGATAACCTCCTACGAGCAGTACTTC.

This clonotype appeared a few times. The gene calls are TRBV18 and TRBJ2-7; TRBD1 matches at 8 bases. Per germline, CDR1 KGHSH and CDR2 LQKENI. J lost 1 base, V lost 6 bases, and 8 bases had no gene match. The CDR3 extends over 15 amino acids. The CDR3 nucleotides are TGTGCCAGCTCGGATGACAGGGGACATTCCTACGAGCAGTACTTC. Its protein is CASSDDRGHSYEQYF. Full variable domain (remainder filled in from reference TRBV18 and TRBJ2-7): NAGVMQNPRHLVRRRGQEARLRCSPMKGHSHVYWYRQLPEEGLKFMVYLQKENIIDESGMPKERFSAEFPKEGPSILRIQQVVRGDSAAYFCASSDDRGHSYEQYFGPGTRLTVT.